Listed below are T cell receptor beta chains from one sample, sequenced in a study of Ad26.COV2.S vaccination and SARS-CoV-2 variants. Measured with immunoSEQ multiplex PCR; TCRdb has only the in-frame clones, and not every one. Of roughly 450,000 clones in the sample, 75% to 95% were seen once. The specimen comprised peripheral blood, sampled in a trial of Ad26.COV2.S vaccine versus placebo. The source is a person between 18 and 65 years old who received the Ad26.COV2.S COVID-19 vaccine or a placebo. The CDR3 runs from the conserved cysteine through the conserved F or W. The D gene is left open where the match is weak.

>TRBV2|.|TRBJ2-2
TGTGCCAGCAGTCTAAGCCCCGGGGAGCTGTTTTTT
CASSLSPGELFF
>TRBV18|TRBD2|TRBJ2-3
TGTGCCAGCTCACCGAGCGGGGTACGCACAGATACGCAGTATTTT
CASSPSGVRTDTQYF
>TRBV3-1/TRBV3-2|TRBD1|TRBJ1-1
TGTGCCAGCAGTAAACAGGGGAATGAAGCTTTCTTT
CASSKQGNEAFF
>TRBV19|.|TRBJ2-1
TGTGCCAGTAGTATGCCACCTTGGAGCTCCTACAATGAGCAGTTCTTC
CASSMPPWSSYNEQFF
>TRBV25-1|.|TRBJ2-3
TGTGCCAGCAGGGGCGGGGTAAGAGCAGATACGCAGTATTTT
CASRGGVRADTQYF
>TRBV5-1|TRBD1|TRBJ1-1
TGCGCCAGCCACCGGGACAGTGACACTGAAGCTTTCTTT
CASHRDSDTEAFF
>TRBV30|.|TRBJ1-3
TGTGCCTGGAGTGAACAGACCTCTGGAAACACCATATATTTT
CAWSEQTSGNTIYF
>TRBV20-1|.|TRBJ2-1
TGCAGTGCTATCCAAATTGGGCAGTTCTTC
CSAIQIGQFF
>TRBV11-2|.|TRBJ2-5
TGTGCCAGCAGCTTTCAGGACCTAAGGGGAGAGACCCAGTACTTC
CASSFQDLRGETQYF
>TRBV23-1|TRBD1|TRBJ2-4
TGCGCCAGCAATCTCCGGGACAGAGGGGACATTCAGTACTTC
CASNLRDRGDIQYF
>TRBV5-4|.|TRBJ1-2
TGTGCCAGCAGCTTGCCCTTACAGGGAGGTGGCTACACCTTC
CASSLPLQGGGYTF